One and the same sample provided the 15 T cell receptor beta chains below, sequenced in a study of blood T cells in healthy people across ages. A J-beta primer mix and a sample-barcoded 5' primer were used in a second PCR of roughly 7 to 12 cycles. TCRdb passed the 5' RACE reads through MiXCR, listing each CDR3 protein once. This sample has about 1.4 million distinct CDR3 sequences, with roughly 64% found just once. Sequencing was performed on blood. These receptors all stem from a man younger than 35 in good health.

The CDR3 region is CASSAGTMNTEAFF. Here the CDR3 DNA reads TGTGCCAGCAGTGCTGGAACTATGAACACTGAAGCTTTCTTT. The chain couples TRBV6-1 to TRBJ1-1; no definite D call. V gave up 4 bases and J gave up 0 bases, with 9 bases separating them. Germline V gives CDR1 MNHNS, CDR2 SASEGT. CDR3 size: 14 residues.

CDR3 DNA: TGTGCCAGCAGCAAAGGGGACAGGGAGCAGAGAGGGGAGCAGTTCTTC. This sequence encodes CASSKGDREQRGEQFF. The chain recombines TRBV21-1 with TRBJ2-1; TRBD1 was called by the table and not checked on the DNA. TRBV21-1 counts as a pseudogene. CDR3 size: 16 residues.

The CDR3 coding sequence is TGTGCCAGCAGTTTATCGGGGGTCCACTATGGCTACACCTTC. Translated: CASSLSGVHYGYTF. J is TRBJ1-2 and V is TRBV28; perhaps TRBD1 as D (5 bases). CDR1 MDHEN and CDR2 SYDVKM come from the germline V gene. This CDR3 has 14 amino acids. Trimming removed 1 base from V and 3 bases from J, with 9 bases in between.

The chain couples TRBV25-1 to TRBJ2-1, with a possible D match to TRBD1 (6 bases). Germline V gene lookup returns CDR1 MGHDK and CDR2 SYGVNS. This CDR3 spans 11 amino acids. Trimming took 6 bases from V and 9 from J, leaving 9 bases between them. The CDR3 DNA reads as TGTGCCAGCAGACTAGGGGGTGAGCAGTTCTTC. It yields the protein CASRLGGEQFF.

Here the CDR3 reads CASSPLPDHLTGELFF. The CDR3 nucleotides read TGTGCCAGCAGCCCCCTTCCGGACCACCTCACCGGGGAGCTGTTTTTT. The chain uses TRBV4-2 and TRBJ2-2; D gene unclear. Trimming took off 4 bases at V and 4 bases at J, with 16 bases between the two ends. CDR1 and CDR2 (germline): LGHNA, YNFKEQ. The CDR3 length is 16 residues.

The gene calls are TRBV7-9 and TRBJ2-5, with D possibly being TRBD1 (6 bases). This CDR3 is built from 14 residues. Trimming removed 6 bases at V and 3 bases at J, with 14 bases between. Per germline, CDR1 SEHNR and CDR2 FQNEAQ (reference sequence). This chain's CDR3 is CASRKGVVEETQYF. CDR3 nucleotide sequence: TGTGCCAGCAGGAAGGGGGTTGTCGAAGAGACCCAGTACTTC.

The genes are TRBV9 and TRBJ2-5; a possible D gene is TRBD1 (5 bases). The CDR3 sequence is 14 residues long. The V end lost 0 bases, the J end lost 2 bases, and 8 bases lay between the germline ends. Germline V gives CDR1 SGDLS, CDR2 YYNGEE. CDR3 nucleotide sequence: TGTGCCAGCAGCGTAGTGGGGCCACAAGAGACCCAGTACTTC. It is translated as CASSVVGPQETQYF.

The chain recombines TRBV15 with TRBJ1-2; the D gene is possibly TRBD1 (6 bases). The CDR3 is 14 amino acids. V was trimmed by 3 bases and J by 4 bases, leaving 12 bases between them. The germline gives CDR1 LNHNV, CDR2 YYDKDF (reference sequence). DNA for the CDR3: TGTGCCACCAGCAGCCTACAGGGCAGCTATGGCTACACCTTC. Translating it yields CATSSLQGSYGYTF. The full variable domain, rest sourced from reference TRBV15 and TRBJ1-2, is DAMVIQNPRYQVTQFGKPVTLSCSQTLNHNVMYWYQQKSSQAPKLLFHYYDKDFNNEADTPDNFQSRRPNTSFCFLDIRSPGLGDTAMYLCATSSLQGSYGYTFGSGTRLTVV.

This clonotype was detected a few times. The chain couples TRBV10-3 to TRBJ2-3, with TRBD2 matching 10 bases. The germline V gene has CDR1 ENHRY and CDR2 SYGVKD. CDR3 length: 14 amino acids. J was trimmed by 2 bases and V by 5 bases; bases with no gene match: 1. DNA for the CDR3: TGTGCCATCAGTAGCGGGAGGGCCACAGATACGCAGTATTTT. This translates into CAISSGRATDTQYF.

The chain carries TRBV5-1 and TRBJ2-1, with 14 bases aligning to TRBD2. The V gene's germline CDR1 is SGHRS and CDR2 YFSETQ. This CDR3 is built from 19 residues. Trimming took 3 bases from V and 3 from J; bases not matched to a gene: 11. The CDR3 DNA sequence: TGCGCCAGCAGCTCCGGGACTAGCGGGAGTAACTACCACTACAATGAGCAGTTCTTC. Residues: CASSSGTSGSNYHYNEQFF.

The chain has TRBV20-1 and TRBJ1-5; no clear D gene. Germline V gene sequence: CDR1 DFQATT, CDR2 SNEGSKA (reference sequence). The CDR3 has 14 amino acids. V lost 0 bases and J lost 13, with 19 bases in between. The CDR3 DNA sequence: TGCAGTGCTAGAGATTGGGGAGTATCCCCGTCTCAGCATTTT. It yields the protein CSARDWGVSPSQHF.

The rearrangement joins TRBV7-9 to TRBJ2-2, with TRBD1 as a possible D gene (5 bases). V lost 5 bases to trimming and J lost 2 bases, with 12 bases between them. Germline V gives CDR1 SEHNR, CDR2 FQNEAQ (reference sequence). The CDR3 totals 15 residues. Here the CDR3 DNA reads TGTGCCAGCAGCGCCACGGACACCAACACCGGGGAGCTGTTTTTT. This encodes CASSATDTNTGELFF.

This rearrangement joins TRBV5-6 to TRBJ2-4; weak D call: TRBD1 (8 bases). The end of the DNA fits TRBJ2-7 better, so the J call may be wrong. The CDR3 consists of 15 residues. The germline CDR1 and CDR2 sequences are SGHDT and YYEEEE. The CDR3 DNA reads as TGTGCCAGCAGCTTGCGCAGGACAGGGAGGGACGAGCAGTACTTC. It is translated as CASSLRRTGRDEQYF.

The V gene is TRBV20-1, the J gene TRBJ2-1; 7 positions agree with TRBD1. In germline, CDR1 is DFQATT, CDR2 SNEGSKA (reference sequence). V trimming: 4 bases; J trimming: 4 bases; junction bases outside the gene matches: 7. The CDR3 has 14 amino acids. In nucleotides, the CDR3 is TGCAGTGCTAAGACAGGGATTAATTACAATGAGCAGTTCTTC. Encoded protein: CSAKTGINYNEQFF.

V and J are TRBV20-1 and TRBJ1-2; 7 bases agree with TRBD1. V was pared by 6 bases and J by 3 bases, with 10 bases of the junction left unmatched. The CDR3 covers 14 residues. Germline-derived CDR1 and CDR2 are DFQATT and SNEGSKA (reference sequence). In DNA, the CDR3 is TGCAGTGCGGGAGAACAGGGGAGGGACTATGGCTACACCTTC. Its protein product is CSAGEQGRDYGYTF.